This TCR beta chain was sequenced for a study of blood T cell repertoires in COVID-19. Study as a whole: From the United States, Italy and Spain came samples of acute and convalescent COVID-19. Sources were T cells, B-cell-depleted T cells, or PBMCs; the material itself was cDNA or gDNA.

As handled by the study authors: Scientists estimated how many nucleated cells there were by amplifying reference gene primers. Profiled with immunoSEQ multiplex PCR; TCRdb holds only in-frame clones, not every one. V and J calls and clone size are given by that table; D and trimming were obtained from the DNA. The table includes approximately 70,000 clones, 82% detected once. Trimming removed 5 bases at V and 5 bases at J, with 13 bases between. The germline V gene encodes CDR1 LGHNA and CDR2 YNFKEQ. The CDR3 contains 13 residues. The sequenced sample consisted of peripheral blood. V usage is TRBV4-2 and J usage is TRBJ2-7, with D perhaps matching TRBD1 (5 bases). The receptor comes from a woman over 75 with acute or convalescent COVID-19. CDR3: CASSRSIGDEQYF. The CDR3 DNA reads as TGTGCCAGCAGCAGATCTATAGGGGACGAGCAGTACTTC.